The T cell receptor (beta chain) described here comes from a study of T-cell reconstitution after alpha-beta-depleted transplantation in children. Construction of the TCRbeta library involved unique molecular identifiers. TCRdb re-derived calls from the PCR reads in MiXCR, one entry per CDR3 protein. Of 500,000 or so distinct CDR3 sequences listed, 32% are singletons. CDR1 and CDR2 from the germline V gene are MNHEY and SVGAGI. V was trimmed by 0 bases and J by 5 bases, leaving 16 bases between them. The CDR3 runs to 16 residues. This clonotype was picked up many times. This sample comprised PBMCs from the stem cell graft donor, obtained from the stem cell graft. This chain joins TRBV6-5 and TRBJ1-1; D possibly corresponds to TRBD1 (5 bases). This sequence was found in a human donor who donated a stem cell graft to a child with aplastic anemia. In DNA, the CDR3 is TGTGCCAGCAGTTACTCGTTCGTGGGGCAGTCAACTGAAGCTTTCTTT. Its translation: CASSYSFVGQSTEAFF.